This is a list of T cell receptor beta chains from one sample in a study of vaccination effects on CD4 cells after COVID-19. Method: immunoSEQ multiplex PCR; TCRdb's copy keeps in-frame clones and lacks some. Here the sample spans about 48,000 clones, 65% to 80% being singletons. These receptors' targets are unknown. Sample: CD4+ T cells from PBMCs cultured without peptide, taken before COVID-19 vaccination. These receptors originate from a human donor who received a COVID-19 vaccine. Both conserved end residues are part of each CDR3. The order of the fields is clone size, J gene, D gene, V gene, CDR3 protein, CDR3 DNA. The D gene is left open where the match is weak. Where a row states a size, it is once, few, many or the class of an expanded clone; other rows omit it.

clone_size: NA; j_call: TRBJ2-5; d_call: NA; v_call: TRBV14; cdr3_aa: CASSPRQGGQETQYF; cdr3_nt: TGTGCCAGCAGCCCCCGACAGGGAGGACAGGAGACCCAGTACTTC
clone_size: few; j_call: TRBJ1-6; d_call: TRBD1; v_call: TRBV15; cdr3_aa: CATSRVQGARYNSPLHF; cdr3_nt: TGTGCCACCAGCAGAGTGCAGGGGGCTAGGTATAATTCACCCCTCCACTTT
clone_size: NA; j_call: TRBJ1-3; d_call: TRBD1; v_call: TRBV13; cdr3_aa: CASSLGLRDSSGNTIYF; cdr3_nt: TGTGCCAGCAGCTTAGGCCTTCGGGACAGCTCTGGAAACACCATATATTTT
clone_size: few; j_call: TRBJ1-2; d_call: TRBD1; v_call: TRBV7-8; cdr3_aa: CASSSILNRGLDYGYTF; cdr3_nt: TGTGCCAGCAGCTCAATCCTTAACAGGGGGCTGGACTATGGCTACACCTTC
clone_size: NA; j_call: TRBJ1-1; d_call: NA; v_call: TRBV19; cdr3_aa: CASSIEGRLNTEAFF; cdr3_nt: TGTGCCAGTAGTATTGAAGGACGCTTGAACACTGAAGCTTTCTTT
clone_size: few; j_call: TRBJ1-5; d_call: TRBD1; v_call: TRBV6-5; cdr3_aa: CASSLQGARNQPQHF; cdr3_nt: TGTGCCAGCAGTTTACAGGGGGCGCGCAATCAGCCCCAGCATTTT
clone_size: NA; j_call: TRBJ1-3; d_call: NA; v_call: TRBV28; cdr3_aa: CASSLGGVLSGNTIYF; cdr3_nt: TGTGCCAGCAGTTTAGGAGGGGTTCTCTCTGGAAACACCATATATTTT
clone_size: NA; j_call: TRBJ2-7; d_call: NA; v_call: TRBV29-1; cdr3_aa: CSVDRSQRYEQYF; cdr3_nt: TGCAGCGTTGACCGCTCCCAAAGATACGAGCAGTACTTC
clone_size: NA; j_call: TRBJ2-2; d_call: NA; v_call: TRBV5-1; cdr3_aa: CASSPGTSSLNTGELFF; cdr3_nt: TGCGCCAGCAGCCCTGGGACTTCTTCCCTGAACACCGGGGAGCTGTTTTTT
clone_size: NA; j_call: TRBJ1-1; d_call: TRBD1; v_call: TRBV18; cdr3_aa: CASSPQGGTEAFF; cdr3_nt: TGTGCCAGCTCACCCCAGGGGGGGACTGAAGCTTTCTTT
clone_size: NA; j_call: TRBJ1-5; d_call: NA; v_call: TRBV15; cdr3_aa: CATSRAAGYQPQHF; cdr3_nt: TGTGCCACCAGCAGAGCGGCGGGGTATCAGCCCCAGCATTTT
clone_size: NA; j_call: TRBJ2-5; d_call: TRBD1; v_call: TRBV7-6; cdr3_aa: CASSAGTGEEETQYF; cdr3_nt: TGTGCCAGCAGCGCCGGGACAGGGGAAGAAGAGACCCAGTACTTC
clone_size: NA; j_call: TRBJ2-2; d_call: TRBD2; v_call: TRBV28; cdr3_aa: CASSLRRGLAGFTGELFF; cdr3_nt: TGTGCCAGCAGTTTACGGAGAGGGCTAGCGGGATTCACCGGGGAGCTGTTTTTT
clone_size: few; j_call: TRBJ1-2; d_call: NA; v_call: TRBV19; cdr3_aa: CASSLRAYGYTF; cdr3_nt: TGTGCCAGTAGTCTACGAGCCTATGGCTACACCTTC
clone_size: NA; j_call: TRBJ2-1; d_call: NA; v_call: TRBV7-9; cdr3_aa: CASSPGGQGGEQFF; cdr3_nt: TGTGCCAGCAGCCCCGGTGGCCAGGGGGGTGAGCAGTTCTTC
clone_size: NA; j_call: TRBJ1-5; d_call: NA; v_call: TRBV3-1/TRBV3-2; cdr3_aa: CASSQDRNGGNQPQHF; cdr3_nt: TGTGCCAGCAGCCAAGATCGAAATGGGGGGAATCAGCCCCAGCATTTT
clone_size: NA; j_call: TRBJ2-1; d_call: NA; v_call: TRBV28; cdr3_aa: CASTTPERQFF; cdr3_nt: TGTGCCAGCACCACTCCCGAGAGGCAGTTCTTC
clone_size: NA; j_call: TRBJ1-2; d_call: TRBD1; v_call: TRBV5-4; cdr3_aa: CASSLDRGQGINYGYTF; cdr3_nt: TGTGCCAGCAGCTTGGACCGGGGACAGGGGATTAACTATGGCTACACCTTC
clone_size: few; j_call: TRBJ2-3; d_call: TRBD2; v_call: TRBV3-1/TRBV3-2; cdr3_aa: CASSRWTSGSTDTQYF; cdr3_nt: TGTGCCAGCAGCCGCTGGACTAGCGGAAGCACAGATACGCAGTATTTT
clone_size: NA; j_call: TRBJ1-1; d_call: NA; v_call: TRBV28; cdr3_aa: CASSLKQRPNTEAFF; cdr3_nt: TGTGCCAGCAGTTTAAAGCAGAGACCGAACACTGAAGCTTTCTTT
clone_size: NA; j_call: TRBJ1-2; d_call: NA; v_call: TRBV30; cdr3_aa: CAWSVGQARRGYTF; cdr3_nt: TGTGCCTGGAGTGTCGGTCAGGCCCGGCGTGGCTACACCTTC
clone_size: few; j_call: TRBJ1-5; d_call: TRBD1; v_call: TRBV2; cdr3_aa: CASSEEGAYQPQHF; cdr3_nt: TGTGCCAGCAGTGAAGAGGGGGCCTATCAGCCCCAGCATTTT
clone_size: NA; j_call: TRBJ2-7; d_call: TRBD2; v_call: TRBV10-3; cdr3_aa: CATLAGEAYEQYF; cdr3_nt: TGTGCCACCCTAGCGGGGGAGGCCTACGAGCAGTACTTC
clone_size: NA; j_call: TRBJ2-6; d_call: TRBD1; v_call: TRBV25-1; cdr3_aa: CASPHQDRVSGANVLTF; cdr3_nt: TGTGCCAGCCCGCACCAGGACAGGGTCTCTGGGGCCAACGTCCTGACTTTC
clone_size: NA; j_call: TRBJ1-6; d_call: NA; v_call: TRBV11-2; cdr3_aa: CASRWGMRSPLHF; cdr3_nt: TGTGCCAGCAGGTGGGGGATGCGGTCACCCCTCCACTTT
clone_size: NA; j_call: TRBJ2-1; d_call: TRBD1; v_call: TRBV10-3; cdr3_aa: CAISLGTGGEQFF; cdr3_nt: TGTGCCATCAGCCTCGGGACAGGGGGTGAGCAGTTCTTC
clone_size: NA; j_call: TRBJ2-5; d_call: NA; v_call: TRBV5-6; cdr3_aa: CASSPSRGSQETQYF; cdr3_nt: TGTGCCAGCAGCCCAAGTAGAGGTAGCCAAGAGACCCAGTACTTC
clone_size: NA; j_call: TRBJ1-1; d_call: NA; v_call: TRBV30; cdr3_aa: CAWSVQVNTEAFF; cdr3_nt: TGTGCCTGGAGTGTCCAGGTGAACACTGAAGCTTTCTTT
clone_size: medium-sized; j_call: TRBJ2-7; d_call: NA; v_call: TRBV6-5; cdr3_aa: CASSYTRTVTYEQYF; cdr3_nt: TGTGCCAGCAGTTACACTCGGACAGTTACCTACGAGCAGTACTTC
clone_size: few; j_call: TRBJ2-6; d_call: NA; v_call: TRBV7-9; cdr3_aa: CASRGFSSGANVLTF; cdr3_nt: TGTGCCAGCAGGGGTTTTAGCTCTGGGGCCAACGTCCTGACTTTC
clone_size: NA; j_call: TRBJ2-5; d_call: NA; v_call: TRBV5-1; cdr3_aa: CASTLRPTAVETQYF; cdr3_nt: TGCGCCAGCACCCTCCGTCCTACCGCAGTGGAGACCCAGTACTTC
clone_size: NA; j_call: TRBJ2-7; d_call: TRBD1; v_call: TRBV7-3; cdr3_aa: CASSLQGQGHEQYF; cdr3_nt: TGTGCCAGCAGCCTCCAAGGACAGGGACACGAGCAGTACTTC
clone_size: NA; j_call: TRBJ1-2; d_call: NA; v_call: TRBV7-3; cdr3_aa: CASSSQGDSFYGYTF; cdr3_nt: TGTGCCAGCAGCTCTCAGGGCGATAGCTTCTATGGCTACACCTTC
clone_size: NA; j_call: TRBJ1-2; d_call: NA; v_call: TRBV25-1; cdr3_aa: CASSQEAGRGYTF; cdr3_nt: TGTGCCAGCAGCCAAGAGGCGGGCCGGGGCTACACCTTC
clone_size: NA; j_call: TRBJ1-6; d_call: NA; v_call: TRBV28; cdr3_aa: CASSRGGDPYNSPLHF; cdr3_nt: TGTGCCAGCAGTCGTGGGGGGGACCCCTATAATTCACCCCTCCACTTT
clone_size: NA; j_call: TRBJ1-2; d_call: NA; v_call: TRBV12-3/TRBV12-4; cdr3_aa: CASGASVNYGYTF; cdr3_nt: TGTGCCAGCGGAGCGTCAGTTAACTATGGCTACACCTTC
clone_size: NA; j_call: TRBJ2-3; d_call: TRBD1; v_call: TRBV2; cdr3_aa: CASTRWGQSTDTQYF; cdr3_nt: TGTGCCAGCACCAGGTGGGGACAGAGCACAGATACGCAGTATTTT
clone_size: NA; j_call: TRBJ2-3; d_call: NA; v_call: TRBV4-3; cdr3_aa: CASSQESAGATDTQYF; cdr3_nt: TGCGCCAGCAGCCAAGAATCCGCGGGGGCCACAGATACGCAGTATTTT
clone_size: many; j_call: TRBJ2-6; d_call: TRBD1; v_call: TRBV2; cdr3_aa: CASSGGTGRSGANVLTF; cdr3_nt: TGTGCCAGCAGTGGGGGGACAGGCCGCTCTGGGGCCAACGTCCTGACTTTC
clone_size: NA; j_call: TRBJ1-2; d_call: TRBD1; v_call: TRBV5-1; cdr3_aa: CASSLGTGAANYGYTF; cdr3_nt: TGCGCCAGCAGCTTAGGAACAGGGGCAGCTAACTATGGCTACACCTTC
clone_size: NA; j_call: TRBJ2-1; d_call: NA; v_call: TRBV7-9; cdr3_aa: CASSLTRDNEQFF; cdr3_nt: TGTGCCAGCAGCTTAACCCGGGACAATGAGCAGTTCTTC